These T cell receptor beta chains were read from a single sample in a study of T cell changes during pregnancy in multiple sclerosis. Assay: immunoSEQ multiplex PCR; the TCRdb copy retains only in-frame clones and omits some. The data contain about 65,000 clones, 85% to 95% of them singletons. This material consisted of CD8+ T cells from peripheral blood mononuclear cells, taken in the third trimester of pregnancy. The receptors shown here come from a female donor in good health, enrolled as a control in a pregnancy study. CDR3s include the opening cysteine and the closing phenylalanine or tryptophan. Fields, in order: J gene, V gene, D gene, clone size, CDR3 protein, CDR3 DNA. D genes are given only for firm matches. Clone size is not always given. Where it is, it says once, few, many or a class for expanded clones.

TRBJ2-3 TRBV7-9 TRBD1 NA CASSLLTGEDEDTQYF TGTGCCAGCAGTTTACTGACAGGGGAGGATGAAGATACGCAGTATTTT
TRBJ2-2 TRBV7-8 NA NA CASSSRGPNTGELFF TGTGCCAGCAGCTCCAGGGGCCCGAACACCGGGGAGCTGTTTTTT
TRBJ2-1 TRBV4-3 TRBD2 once CASSQDMASGGLSYNEQFF TGCGCCAGCAGCCAAGATATGGCTAGCGGGGGCCTATCCTACAATGAGCAGTTCTTC
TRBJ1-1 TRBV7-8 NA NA CASSLGGLSEAFF TGTGCCAGCAGCTTAGGGGGCCTTAGTGAAGCTTTCTTT
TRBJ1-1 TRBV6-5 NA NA CASRSAGRNTEAFF TGTGCCAGTAGAAGCGCGGGACGGAACACTGAAGCTTTCTTT
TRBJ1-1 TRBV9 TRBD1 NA CASSDTGGANTEAFF TGTGCCAGCAGCGACACAGGGGGGGCGAACACTGAAGCTTTCTTT
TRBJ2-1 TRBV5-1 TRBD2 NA CASSPDPTSGGADEQFF TGCGCCAGCAGCCCTGACCCTACTAGCGGGGGGGCGGATGAGCAGTTCTTC
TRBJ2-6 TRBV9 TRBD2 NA CASSVGTSGGPNSGANVLTF TGTGCCAGCAGCGTTGGGACTAGCGGGGGGCCTAACTCTGGGGCCAACGTCCTGACTTTC
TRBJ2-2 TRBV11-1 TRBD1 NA CASSPRDRDTGELFF TGTGCCAGCAGCCCGAGGGACAGGGACACCGGGGAGCTGTTTTTT
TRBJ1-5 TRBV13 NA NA CASSLTIGGSNQPQHF TGTGCCAGCAGCTTAACGATAGGAGGGTCGAATCAGCCCCAGCATTTT
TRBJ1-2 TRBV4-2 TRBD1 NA CASSQDRGDGYTF TGTGCCAGCAGCCAGGACAGGGGCGATGGCTACACCTTC
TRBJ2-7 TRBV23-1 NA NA CASSIGRAYEQYF TGCGCCAGCAGTATTGGCAGGGCCTACGAGCAGTACTTC
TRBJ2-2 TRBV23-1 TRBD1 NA CASSLHFCPGTGTGELFF TGCGCCAGCAGTCTTCACTTCTGTCCCGGGACAGGAACCGGGGAGCTGTTTTTT
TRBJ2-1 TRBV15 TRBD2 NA CATSGTSGGPPYNEQFF TGTGCCACCAGCGGGACTAGCGGGGGGCCCCCCTACAATGAGCAGTTCTTC
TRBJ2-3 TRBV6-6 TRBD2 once CASSPGGTSITDTQYF TGTGCCAGCAGCCCCGGCGGGACTAGTATCACAGATACGCAGTATTTT
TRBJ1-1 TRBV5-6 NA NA CASSLGGGYTEAFF TGTGCCAGCAGCTTAGGGGGGGGGTACACTGAAGCTTTCTTT
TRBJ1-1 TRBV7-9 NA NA CASSPRDSQGAFF TGTGCCAGCAGTCCCCGGGACTCCCAAGGAGCTTTCTTT
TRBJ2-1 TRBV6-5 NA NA CATSLGAPGDEQFF TGTGCCACTTCCTTGGGCGCCCCCGGTGATGAGCAGTTCTTC
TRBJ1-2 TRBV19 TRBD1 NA CASQDRGSYGYTF TGTGCCAGTCAGGACAGGGGTTCCTATGGCTACACCTTC
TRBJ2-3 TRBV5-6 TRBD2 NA CASSPGGPVTDTQYF TGTGCCAGCAGCCCGGGGGGGCCGGTCACAGATACGCAGTATTTT
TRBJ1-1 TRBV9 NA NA CASSLGRGNTEAFF TGTGCCAGCAGCCTTGGACGGGGAAACACTGAAGCTTTCTTT
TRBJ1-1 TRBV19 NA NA CASSTGLMNTEAFF TGTGCCAGTAGTACGGGATTGATGAACACTGAAGCTTTCTTT
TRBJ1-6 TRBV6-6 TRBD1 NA CASSYLTGGNSPLHF TGTGCCAGCAGTTACTTGACAGGGGGGAATTCACCCCTCCACTTT
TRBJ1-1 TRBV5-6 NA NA CASRPQGNTEAFF TGTGCCAGCAGACCTCAGGGGAACACTGAAGCTTTCTTT
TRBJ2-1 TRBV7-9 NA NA CASSQPSRNEQFF TGTGCCAGCAGCCAACCTTCGCGCAATGAGCAGTTCTTC
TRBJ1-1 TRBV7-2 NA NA CASSSRTGLNTEAFF TGTGCCAGCAGCTCCCGAACAGGGTTGAACACTGAAGCTTTCTTT
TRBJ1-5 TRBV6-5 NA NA CASSYQGSNQPQHF TGTGCCAGCAGTTATCAGGGGAGCAATCAGCCCCAGCATTTT
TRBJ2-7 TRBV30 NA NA CAWRRSSYEQYF TGTGCCTGGAGGAGGTCCTCCTACGAGCAGTACTTC
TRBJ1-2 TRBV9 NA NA CASSGLLYGYTF TGTGCCAGCAGCGGACTCCTCTATGGCTACACCTTC
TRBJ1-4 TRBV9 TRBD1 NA CASSEGQGMNEKLFF TGTGCCAGCAGCGAAGGACAGGGAATGAATGAAAAACTGTTTTTT
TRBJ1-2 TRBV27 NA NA CASSSGRGYGYTF TGTGCCAGCAGTTCTGGTAGGGGCTATGGCTACACCTTC